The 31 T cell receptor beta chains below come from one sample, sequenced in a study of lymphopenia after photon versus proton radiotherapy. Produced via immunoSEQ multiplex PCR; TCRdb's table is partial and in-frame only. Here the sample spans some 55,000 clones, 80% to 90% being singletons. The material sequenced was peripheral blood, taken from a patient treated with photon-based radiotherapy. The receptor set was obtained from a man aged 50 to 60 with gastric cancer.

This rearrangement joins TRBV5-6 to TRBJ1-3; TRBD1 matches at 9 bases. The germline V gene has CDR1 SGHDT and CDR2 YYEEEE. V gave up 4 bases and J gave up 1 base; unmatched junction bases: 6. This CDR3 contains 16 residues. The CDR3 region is CASSGTGSFSGNTIYF. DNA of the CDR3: TGTGCCAGCAGCGGGACAGGGTCCTTTTCTGGAAACACCATATATTTT.

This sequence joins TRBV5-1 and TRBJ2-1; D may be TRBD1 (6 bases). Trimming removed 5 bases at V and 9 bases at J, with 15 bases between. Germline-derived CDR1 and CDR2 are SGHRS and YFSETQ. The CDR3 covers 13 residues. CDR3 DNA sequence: TGCGCCAGCAGGGACAGCCGCCACAGTGAGCAGTTCTTC. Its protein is CASRDSRHSEQFF. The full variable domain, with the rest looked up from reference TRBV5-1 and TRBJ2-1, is KAGVTQTPRYLIKTRGQQVTLSCSPISGHRSVSWYQQTPGQGLQFLFEYFSETQRNKGNFPGRFSGRQFSNSRSEMNVSTLELGDSALYLCASRDSRHSEQFFGPGTRLTVL.

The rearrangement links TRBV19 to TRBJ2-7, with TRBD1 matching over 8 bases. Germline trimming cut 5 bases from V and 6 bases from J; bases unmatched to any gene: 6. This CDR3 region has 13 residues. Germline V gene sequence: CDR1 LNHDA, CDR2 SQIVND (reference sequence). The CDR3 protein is CASSPGQGGEQYF. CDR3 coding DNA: TGTGCCAGTAGTCCCGGACAGGGAGGCGAGCAGTACTTC.

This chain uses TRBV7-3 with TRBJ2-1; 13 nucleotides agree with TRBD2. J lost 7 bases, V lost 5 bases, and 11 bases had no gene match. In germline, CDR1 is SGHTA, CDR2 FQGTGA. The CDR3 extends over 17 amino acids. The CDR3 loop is CASSPGTSGTLWNEQFF. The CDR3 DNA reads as TGTGCCAGCAGCCCCGGGACTAGCGGGACGCTTTGGAATGAGCAGTTCTTC.

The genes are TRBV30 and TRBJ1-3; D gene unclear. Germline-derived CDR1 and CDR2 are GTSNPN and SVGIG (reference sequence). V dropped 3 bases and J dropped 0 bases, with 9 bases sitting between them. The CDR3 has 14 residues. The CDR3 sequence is CAWRKVSSGNTIYF. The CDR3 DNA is TGTGCCTGGAGAAAGGTCAGCTCTGGAAACACCATATATTTT.

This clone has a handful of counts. In DNA form, the CDR3 reads TGTGCCAGCTCACTAGGGTTAGATGGCTACACCTTC. Translating it yields CASSLGLDGYTF. This chain connects TRBV18 to TRBJ1-2; D call uncertain. Germline CDR1 is KGHSH and CDR2 is LQKENI. V gave up 4 bases and J gave up 6 bases, with 9 bases separating them. The CDR3 consists of 12 residues.

In DNA form, the CDR3 reads TGTGCCAGCAGTGAATTCATGGGGACAGACAATTCACCCCTCCACTTT. Translated: CASSEFMGTDNSPLHF. This rearrangement joins TRBV2 to TRBJ1-6; 7 nucleotides align to TRBD1. Germline trimming cut 2 bases from V and 7 bases from J; bases unmatched to any gene: 8. The CDR3 sequence is 16 residues long. Germline V gene sequence: CDR1 SNHLY, CDR2 FYNNEI.

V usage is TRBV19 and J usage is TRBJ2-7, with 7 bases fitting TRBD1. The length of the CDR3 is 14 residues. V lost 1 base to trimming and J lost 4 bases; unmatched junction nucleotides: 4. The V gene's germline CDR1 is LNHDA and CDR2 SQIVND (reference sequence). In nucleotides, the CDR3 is TGTGCCAGTAGTATAGCGCAGGGGGATTACGAGCAGTACTTC. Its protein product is CASSIAQGDYEQYF.

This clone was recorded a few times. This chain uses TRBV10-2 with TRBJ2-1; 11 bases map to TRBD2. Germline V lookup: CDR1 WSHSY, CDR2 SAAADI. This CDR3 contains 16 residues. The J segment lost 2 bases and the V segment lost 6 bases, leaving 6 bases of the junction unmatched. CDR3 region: CASSYSTSGTYNEQFF. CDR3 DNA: TGCGCCAGCAGCTACTCGACTAGCGGGACCTACAATGAGCAGTTCTTC.

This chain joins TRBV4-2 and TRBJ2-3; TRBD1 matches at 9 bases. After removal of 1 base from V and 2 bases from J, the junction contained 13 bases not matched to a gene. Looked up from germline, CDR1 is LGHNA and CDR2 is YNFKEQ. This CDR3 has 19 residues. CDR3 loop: CASSQALRDRDPYTDTQYF. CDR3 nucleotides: TGTGCCAGCAGCCAAGCTCTCCGGGACAGGGATCCATACACAGATACGCAGTATTTT.

The CDR3 here is CASNTRTDTQYF. CDR3 sequence (DNA): TGTGCCAGCAACACTAGGACAGATACGCAGTATTTT. The J gene is TRBJ2-3, the V gene TRBV2, with TRBD2 as a possible D gene (5 bases). The length of the CDR3 is 12 residues. Trimming pared 7 bases from V and 3 bases from J, leaving 8 bases between. CDR1 is SNHLY, CDR2 FYNNEI, per germline. Together with reference TRBV2 and TRBJ2-3, the CDR3 gives the full variable domain: EPEVTQTPSHQVTQMGQEVILRCVPISNHLYFYWYRQILGQKVEFLVSFYNNEISEKSEIFDDQFSVERPDGSNFTLKIRSTKLEDSAMYFCASNTRTDTQYFGPGTRLTVL.

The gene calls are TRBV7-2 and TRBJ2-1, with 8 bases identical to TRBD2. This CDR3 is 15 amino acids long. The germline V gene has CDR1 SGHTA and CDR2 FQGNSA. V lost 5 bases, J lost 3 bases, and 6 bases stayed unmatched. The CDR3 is CASSPTGTSYNEQFF. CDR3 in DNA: TGTGCCAGCAGCCCGACCGGGACTAGCTACAATGAGCAGTTCTTC.

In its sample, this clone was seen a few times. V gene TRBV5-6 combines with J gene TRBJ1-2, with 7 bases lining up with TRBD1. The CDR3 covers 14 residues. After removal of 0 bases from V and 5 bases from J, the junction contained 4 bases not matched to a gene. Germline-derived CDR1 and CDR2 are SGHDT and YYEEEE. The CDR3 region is CASSLAQTGYGYTF. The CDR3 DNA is TGTGCCAGCAGCTTGGCTCAGACAGGGTATGGCTACACCTTC.

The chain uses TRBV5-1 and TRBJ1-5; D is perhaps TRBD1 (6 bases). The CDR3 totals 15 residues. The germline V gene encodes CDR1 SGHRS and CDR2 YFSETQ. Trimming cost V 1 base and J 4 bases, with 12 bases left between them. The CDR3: CASSLSGTSNQPQHF. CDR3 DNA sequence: TGCGCCAGCAGCTTGAGCGGGACATCAAATCAGCCCCAGCATTTT.

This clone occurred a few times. In DNA, the CDR3 is TGTGCCTGGAGTGCCCAGACGGGACACCTTGGGGTGGCTTTCTTT. The encoded protein is CAWSAQTGHLGVAFF. The chain couples TRBV30 to TRBJ1-1; possible D gene TRBD1, 6 bases. Per germline, CDR1 GTSNPN and CDR2 SVGIG (reference sequence). Trimming removed 1 base at V and 11 bases at J, with 23 bases between. CDR3 length: 15 amino acids.

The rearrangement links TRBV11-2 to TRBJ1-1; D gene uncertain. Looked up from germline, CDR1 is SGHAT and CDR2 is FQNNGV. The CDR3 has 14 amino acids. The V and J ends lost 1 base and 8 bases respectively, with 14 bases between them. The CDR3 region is CASSLGLRGPEAFF. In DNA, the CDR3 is TGTGCCAGCAGCTTAGGTTTACGGGGTCCGGAAGCTTTCTTT.

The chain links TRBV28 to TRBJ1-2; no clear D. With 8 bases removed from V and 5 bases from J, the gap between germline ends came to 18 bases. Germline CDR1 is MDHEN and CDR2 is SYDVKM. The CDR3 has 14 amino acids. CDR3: CASLPRETAYGYTF. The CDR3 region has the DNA TGTGCCAGCCTCCCGCGGGAGACGGCGTATGGCTACACCTTC.

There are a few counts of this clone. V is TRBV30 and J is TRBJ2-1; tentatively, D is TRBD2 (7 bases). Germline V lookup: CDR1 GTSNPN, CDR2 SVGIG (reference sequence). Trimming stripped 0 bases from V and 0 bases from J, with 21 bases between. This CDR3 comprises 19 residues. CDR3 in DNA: TGTGCCTGGAGTGTGAGGGGGAGGGCGTTACCGAGCTCCTACAATGAGCAGTTCTTC. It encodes CAWSVRGRALPSSYNEQFF.

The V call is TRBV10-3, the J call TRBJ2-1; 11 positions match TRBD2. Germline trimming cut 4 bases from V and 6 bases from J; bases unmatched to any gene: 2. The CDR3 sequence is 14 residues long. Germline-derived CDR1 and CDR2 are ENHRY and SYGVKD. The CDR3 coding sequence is TGTGCCATCAGTGCAACTAGCGGGAGCAATGAGCAGTTCTTC. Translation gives CAISATSGSNEQFF.

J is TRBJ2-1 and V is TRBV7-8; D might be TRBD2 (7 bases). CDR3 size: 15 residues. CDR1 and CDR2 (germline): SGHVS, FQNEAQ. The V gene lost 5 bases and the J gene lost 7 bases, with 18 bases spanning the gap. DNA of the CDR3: TGTGCCAGCAGCCGACTAGCAAGAGGGGGGAATGAGCAGTTCTTC. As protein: CASSRLARGGNEQFF. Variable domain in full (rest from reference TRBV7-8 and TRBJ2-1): GAGVSQSPRYKVAKRGQDVALRCDPISGHVSLFWYQQALGQGPEFLTYFQNEAQLDKSGLPSDRFFAERPEGSVSTLKIQRTQQEDSAVYLCASSRLARGGNEQFFGPGTRLTVL.

The DNA for the CDR3 is TGTGCCAGCAGTACCAGAGACGGGGGCTACACCTTC. It codes for CASSTRDGGYTF. This sequence joins TRBV27 and TRBJ1-2; D gene ambiguous. V dropped 5 bases and J dropped 8 bases, with 12 bases sitting between them. In germline, CDR1 is MNHEY, CDR2 SMNVEV (reference sequence). The CDR3 contains 12 residues.

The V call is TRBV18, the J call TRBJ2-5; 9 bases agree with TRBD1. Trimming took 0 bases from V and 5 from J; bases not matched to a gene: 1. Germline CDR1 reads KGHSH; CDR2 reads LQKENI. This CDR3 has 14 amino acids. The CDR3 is CASSPPGQGETQYF. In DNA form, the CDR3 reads TGTGCCAGCTCACCACCGGGACAGGGTGAGACCCAGTACTTC.

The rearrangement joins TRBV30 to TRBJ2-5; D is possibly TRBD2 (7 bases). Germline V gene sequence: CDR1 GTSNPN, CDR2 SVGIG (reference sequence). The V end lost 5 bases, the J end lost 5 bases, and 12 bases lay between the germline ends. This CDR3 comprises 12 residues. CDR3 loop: CAWGGRGETQYF. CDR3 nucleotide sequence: TGTGCCTGGGGGGGGCGGGGGGAGACCCAGTACTTC.

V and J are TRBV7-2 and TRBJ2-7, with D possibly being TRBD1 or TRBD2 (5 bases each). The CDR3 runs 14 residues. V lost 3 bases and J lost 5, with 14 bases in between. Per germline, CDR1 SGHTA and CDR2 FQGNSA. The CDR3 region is CASSFSYGANEQYF. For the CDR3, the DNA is TGTGCCAGCAGCTTTAGCTACGGGGCAAACGAGCAGTACTTC.

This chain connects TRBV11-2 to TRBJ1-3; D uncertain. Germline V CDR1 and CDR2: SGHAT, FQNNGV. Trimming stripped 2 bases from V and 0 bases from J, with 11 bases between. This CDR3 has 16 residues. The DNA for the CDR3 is TGTGCCAGCAGCTTACCCCCCCAATACTCTGGAAACACCATATATTTT. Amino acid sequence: CASSLPPQYSGNTIYF.

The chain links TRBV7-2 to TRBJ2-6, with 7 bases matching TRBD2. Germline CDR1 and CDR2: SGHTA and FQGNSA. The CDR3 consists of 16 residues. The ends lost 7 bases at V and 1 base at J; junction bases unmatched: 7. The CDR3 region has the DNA TGTGCCAGCACCATAGCGGGTGCTTCTGGGGCCAACGTCCTGACTTTC. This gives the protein CASTIAGASGANVLTF.

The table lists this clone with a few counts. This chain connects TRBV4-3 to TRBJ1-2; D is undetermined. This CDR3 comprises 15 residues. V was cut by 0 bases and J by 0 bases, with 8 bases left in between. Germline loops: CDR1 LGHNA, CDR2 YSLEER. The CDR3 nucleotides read TGCGCCAGCAGCCAAGAAGCGACTGCTAACTATGGCTACACCTTC. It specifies CASSQEATANYGYTF.

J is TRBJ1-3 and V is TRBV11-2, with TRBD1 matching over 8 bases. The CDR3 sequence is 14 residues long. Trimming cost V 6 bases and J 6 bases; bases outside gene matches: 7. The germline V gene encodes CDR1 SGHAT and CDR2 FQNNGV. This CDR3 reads CASRSPGQANTIYF. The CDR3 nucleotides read TGTGCCAGCAGATCCCCGGGACAGGCAAACACCATATATTTT.

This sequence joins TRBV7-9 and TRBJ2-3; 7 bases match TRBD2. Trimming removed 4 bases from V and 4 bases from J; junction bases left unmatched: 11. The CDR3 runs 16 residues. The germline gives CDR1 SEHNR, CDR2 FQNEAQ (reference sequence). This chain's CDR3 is CASSSWTRDHPDTQYF. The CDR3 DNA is TGTGCCAGCAGCTCGTGGACTAGGGATCACCCAGATACGCAGTATTTT.

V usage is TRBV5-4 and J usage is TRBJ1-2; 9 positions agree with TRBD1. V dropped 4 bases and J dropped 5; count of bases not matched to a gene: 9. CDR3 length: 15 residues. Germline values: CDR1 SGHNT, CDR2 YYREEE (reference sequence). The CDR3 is CASSPRGQGSYGYTF. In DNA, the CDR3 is TGTGCCAGCAGCCCCCGGGGACAGGGCTCATATGGCTACACCTTC.

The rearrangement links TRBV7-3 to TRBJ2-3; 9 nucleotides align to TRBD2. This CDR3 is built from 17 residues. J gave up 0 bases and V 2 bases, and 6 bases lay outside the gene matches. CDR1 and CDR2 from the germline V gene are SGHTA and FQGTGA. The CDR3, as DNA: TGTGCCAGCAGCTTAGGGTCTAGCGGGGCCAGCACAGATACGCAGTATTTT. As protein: CASSLGSSGASTDTQYF.